This T cell receptor beta chain is drawn from a study of tumor-infiltrating lymphocytes in primary liver carcinoma (dated by TCRdb to 2017 to 2019). As for the study more broadly: Roughly five patients with histopathologically diagnosed primary liver carcinoma underwent surgical resection in China between late 2015 and 2016. Of the five patients, three men and two women aged 30 to 69 years, four had hepatocellular carcinoma and one had combined HCC and intrahepatic cholangiocarcinoma. The five patients had tumors of stage T1-T3 N0M0, with maximum diameters ranging from 4.2 to 10 cm. Samples yielded roughly 3.65 to 7.5 million productive TCRbeta reads; read depth did not differ significantly between tissue types. For each liver tumor, the study sampled five regions along with adjacent normal tissue and blood, and applied TCRbeta repertoire sequencing, expression microarrays and whole-exome sequencing. A total of 35 specimens from 5 patients, comprising some 25 tumor regions, 5 adjacent noncancerous liver tissues and 5 peripheral blood samples, were covered by TCRbeta repertoire sequencing. High reproducibility was observed for the technical replicate repertoires, with mean shared-clone rates around 0.9 and correlation coefficients above 0.95. Here is what the overall study found, with its caveats: Only the TCR beta chain was sequenced, which likely underestimates true repertoire diversity because unpaired alpha chains were not captured. The top 250 clones made up a significantly larger repertoire fraction in tumors than in blood (p = 0.039). Repertoire overlap was found to be higher between tumor regions (mean approximately 35%) than between tumor-adjacent (roughly 17%) or tumor-blood (about 15%) pairs, consistent with antigen-driven expansion. Only 4 to 6 patients were included in the study, and the authors note that the findings should be validated in a larger study. Since the samples were bulk and unsorted, there was no way to compare CD4+ and CD8+ T cell repertoires.

Using a constant-region primer and ProtoScript II reverse transcriptase, TCRbeta-specific cDNA was reverse-transcribed from 500 ng total RNA. TCRbeta libraries were built with three nested multiplex PCR rounds, a slightly modified ARM-PCR procedure. Multiplex TRBV1-TRBV30 forward primers and a Cbeta reverse primer were used in the first two PCR rounds, each of which was run for around 10 cycles. Sample barcodes and Illumina adapters were attached in a final 25-cycle PCR using Deep VentR polymerase. Before sequencing, amplicons of 200-500 bp were purified from gel using a QIAquick gel extraction kit. An Illumina HiSeq 2500 was used to sequence the TCRbeta amplicons with 250-bp paired-end reads. On the study's bioinformatics: Reads were quality-trimmed with Trimmomatic v0.33, and paired reads were merged with FLASH v1.2.11 to recover full CDR3 sequences. V, D and J germline segments were assigned to the rearranged TCRbeta sequences by MiGEC v1.2.1b. Clonotype statistics, along with Shannon-Wiener diversity indices, were calculated using VDJtools v1.0.0. Except for diversity analysis, only the 250 most abundant clonotypes of each sample were used in subsequent analyses to reduce sampling bias. In TCRdb, the public reads were trimmed at Q25 with fastp and aligned with MiXCR, with productive beta chains retained. Each CDR3 protein appears once, grouped with its most common genes and DNA. TCRdb, not the authors, supplied the V and J calls. The sample contains 300,000 to 350,000 distinct CDR3 sequences, approximately 64% of them found a single time. Roughly 6% of the sample belongs to the ten largest clones.

RNA from unsorted whole blood was extracted with TRIzol reagent, and germline DNA was obtained with the DNeasy Blood & Tissue kit. At the time of sampling, the patients were treatment-naive and had chronic HBV infection. Four milliliters of peripheral blood were collected into K2EDTA tubes before surgery. CDR1 SGHAT and CDR2 FQNNGV are derived from the germline V gene. V lost 8 bases and J lost 8 bases; the stretch between them is 12 bases long. Inclusive of the bounding cysteine and phenylalanine, the CDR3 is 12 residues long. CDR3 DNA is the only sequence kept; it has 36 bases, read in frame from the first base. For this clonotype: Its antigen is still unknown. Base-call qualities are not available, and no considerably larger clone is one nucleotide away.

Sequencing was done on a sample of peripheral blood. Rearrangement joined TRBV11-2 to TRBJ2-2, with no confident D gene call. This TCR was sampled from a man between 40 and 49 years old with primary liver carcinoma and hepatitis B virus infection. The DNA sequence reads TGTGCCAGCCGCCCCCATGGAGGGGAGCTGTTTTTT. It translates as CASRPHGGELFF.